Reported below is one TCR beta chain. What it binds is unknown. Researchers ran the PCR with 60 Vbeta and 13 Jbeta primers. This table comes from immunoSEQ multiplex PCR, and its TCRdb copy is limited to in-frame clones, with some not included. The sample lists approximately 100,000 clones, about 62% seen once, with about 3.8% in the top ten. These data belong to a study of cytomegalovirus exposure and HLA in healthy donors. Study in general: The Caucasian-associated ancestry cluster contained more than 75% of the approximately 420 genotyped donors. Findings of the study overall: Later on, an analysis tied around 17,000 TCR beta sequences to HLA alleles at 0.05 false discovery rate.

Per the germline V gene, CDR1 is LGHNA and CDR2 is YSLEER. The junction had 7 bases not matched to a gene; V was cut back by 0 bases and J by 3 bases. The CDR3 has 16 amino acids. The sequence was obtained from a man aged 30-40 years in good health and CMV-seronegative. The sequenced material came from PBMCs. The chain joins TRBV4-3 to TRBJ2-7, with 8 bases fitting TRBD1. The DNA for the CDR3 is TGCGCCAGCAGCCAAGATCCGAGACAGGGGTTCTACGAGCAGTACTTC. Amino acid sequence: CASSQDPRQGFYEQYF.